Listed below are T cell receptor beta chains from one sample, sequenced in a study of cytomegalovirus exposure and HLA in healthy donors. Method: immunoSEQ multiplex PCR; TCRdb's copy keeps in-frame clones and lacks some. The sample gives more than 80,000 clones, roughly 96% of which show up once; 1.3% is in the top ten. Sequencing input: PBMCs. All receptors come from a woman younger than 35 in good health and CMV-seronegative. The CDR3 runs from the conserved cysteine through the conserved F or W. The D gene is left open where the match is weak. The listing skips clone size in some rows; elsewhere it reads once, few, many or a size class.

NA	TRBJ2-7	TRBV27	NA	CASSSLEGGRYEQYF	TGTGCCAGCAGCTCCCTCGAAGGGGGAAGGTACGAGCAGTACTTC
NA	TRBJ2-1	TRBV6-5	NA	CASSYSREYEQFF	TGTGCCAGCAGTTACTCTCGGGAGTACGAGCAGTTCTTC
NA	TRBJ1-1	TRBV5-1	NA	CASTGGLNTEAFF	TGCGCCAGCACGGGAGGACTGAACACTGAAGCTTTCTTT
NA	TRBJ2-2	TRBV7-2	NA	CASSLQRERDTGELFF	TGTGCCAGCAGCTTACAAAGAGAACGGGACACCGGGGAGCTGTTTTTT
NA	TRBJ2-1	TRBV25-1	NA	CASSEPDNREYNEQFF	TGTGCCAGCAGTGAACCCGATAACAGGGAATACAATGAGCAGTTCTTC
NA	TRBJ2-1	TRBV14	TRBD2	CASSRSYGQGGLAGVKNEQFF	TGTGCCAGCAGCCGGAGTTATGGACAGGGGGGACTAGCGGGAGTAAAAAATGAGCAGTTCTTC
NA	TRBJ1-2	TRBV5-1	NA	CASSSGDYGYTF	TGCGCCAGCAGCTCCGGGGACTATGGCTACACCTTC
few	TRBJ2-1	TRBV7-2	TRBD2	CASSLDGLAFYNEQFF	TGTGCCAGCAGCTTAGATGGACTAGCGTTCTACAATGAGCAGTTCTTC
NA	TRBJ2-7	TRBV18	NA	CASSPKTSAYEQYF	TGTGCCAGCTCACCAAAGACGAGCGCCTACGAGCAGTACTTC
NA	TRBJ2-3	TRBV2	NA	CATTKSGLVQDTQYF	TGTGCCACAACAAAGTCAGGACTTGTCCAAGATACGCAGTATTTT
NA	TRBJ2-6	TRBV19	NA	CASSRASGANVLTF	TGTGCCAGTAGTAGGGCTTCTGGGGCCAACGTCCTGACTTTC
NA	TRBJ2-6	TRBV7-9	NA	CASSLRGNLSFGANVLTF	TGTGCCAGCAGCTTACGAGGGAATCTAAGCTTTGGGGCCAACGTCCTGACTTTC
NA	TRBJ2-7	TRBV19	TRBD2	CASTRTSGDYEQYF	TGTGCCAGTACAAGGACTAGCGGCGACTACGAGCAGTACTTC
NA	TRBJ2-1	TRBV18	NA	CASSPGQGVIRGGNEQFF	TGTGCCAGCTCACCAGGGCAAGGGGTGATACGAGGGGGCAATGAGCAGTTCTTC
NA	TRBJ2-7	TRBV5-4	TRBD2	CASSLGGGPNHYEQYF	TGTGCCAGCAGCCTTGGGGGGGGACCGAATCACTACGAGCAGTACTTC
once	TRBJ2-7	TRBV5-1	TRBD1	CASSPGTGPYEQYF	TGCGCCAGCAGCCCCGGGACAGGGCCCTACGAGCAGTACTTC
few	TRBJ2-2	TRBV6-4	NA	CASSDSEAGELFF	TGTGCCAGCAGTGACTCGGAGGCCGGGGAGCTGTTTTTT
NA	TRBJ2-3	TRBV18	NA	CASSPPPGTKPTDTQYF	TGTGCCAGCTCACCACCGCCCGGGACAAAACCCACAGATACGCAGTATTTT
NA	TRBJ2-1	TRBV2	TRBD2	CASILGLAGRNEQFF	TGTGCCAGCATTCTGGGACTAGCGGGTCGTAATGAGCAGTTCTTC
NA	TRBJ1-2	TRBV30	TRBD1	CAWSVSPGQPLGYTF	TGTGCCTGGAGTGTAAGCCCGGGACAGCCTCTAGGATACACCTTC
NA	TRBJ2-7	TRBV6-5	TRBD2	CASSYLAGGQRNEQYF	TGTGCCAGCAGTTACCTAGCGGGAGGGCAAAGGAACGAGCAGTACTTC
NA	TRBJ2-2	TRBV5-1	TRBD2	CASSLSGTRTGELFF	TGCGCCAGCAGCTTGTCCGGGACTAGGACCGGGGAGCTGTTTTTT
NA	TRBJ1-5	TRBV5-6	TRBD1	CASSAGGSYQPQHF	TGTGCCAGCAGCGCAGGGGGCTCTTATCAGCCCCAGCATTTT
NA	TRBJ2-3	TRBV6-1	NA	CASSSQSSGDTQYF	TGTGCCAGCAGTTCCCAGAGTTCGGGGGATACGCAGTATTTT
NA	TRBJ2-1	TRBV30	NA	CAWSVSGWVWGGSYNEQFF	TGTGCCTGGAGTGTATCGGGTTGGGTGTGGGGCGGCTCCTACAATGAGCAGTTCTTC
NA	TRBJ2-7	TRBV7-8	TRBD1	CASSLGGGTGPYEQYF	TGTGCCAGCAGCTTAGGGGGCGGGACAGGACCCTACGAGCAGTACTTC
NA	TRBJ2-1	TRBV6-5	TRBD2	CASSQGTSGRAEFF	TGTGCCAGCAGTCAAGGGACTAGCGGGAGGGCCGAGTTCTTC
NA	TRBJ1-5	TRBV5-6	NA	CASSLALGGNQPQHF	TGTGCCAGCAGCTTGGCTCTGGGAGGAAATCAGCCCCAGCATTTT
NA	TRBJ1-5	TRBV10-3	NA	CAIRGTGTENQPQHF	TGTGCCATCAGGGGAACAGGGACCGAGAATCAGCCCCAGCATTTT
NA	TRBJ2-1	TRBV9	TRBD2	CASSPPSGSYDEQFF	TGTGCCAGCAGCCCCCCGAGCGGGAGTTATGATGAGCAGTTCTTC
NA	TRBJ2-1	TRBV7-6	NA	CASSLLAREQFF	TGTGCCAGCAGCTTACTAGCTCGTGAGCAGTTCTTC
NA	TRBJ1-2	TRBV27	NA	CASSPRLAEYGNYGYTF	TGTGCCAGCAGTCCTCGGTTGGCGGAGTATGGGAACTATGGCTACACCTTC